This TCR beta chain was captured in a study of response to subunit inactivated influenza vaccine. The study's findings and limits: Authors suggested few new T cells are recruited by each seasonal influenza vaccination.

TCRdb itself ran the RT-PCR reads through MiXCR, one entry per CDR3 protein. This sample has fewer than 400,000 distinct CDR3 sequences; 20% to 25% occur once, and the top ten carry 10%. This clonotype came up a few times. Its target is unknown. This CDR3 contains 15 residues. V lost 5 bases and J 4 bases, leaving 16 bases between the germline ends. The clonotype comes from a man aged 45 to 70 who received an inactivated influenza vaccine. The sample here was PBMCs from blood, taken less than 22 months after vaccination. The rearrangement links TRBV12-3 or TRBV12-4 to TRBJ2-3; tentative D call: TRBD2 (5 bases). CDR3 sequence (DNA): TGTGCCAGCAGTCAAGGACTGAGATACTCAGATACGCAGTATTTT. This encodes CASSQGLRYSDTQYF.